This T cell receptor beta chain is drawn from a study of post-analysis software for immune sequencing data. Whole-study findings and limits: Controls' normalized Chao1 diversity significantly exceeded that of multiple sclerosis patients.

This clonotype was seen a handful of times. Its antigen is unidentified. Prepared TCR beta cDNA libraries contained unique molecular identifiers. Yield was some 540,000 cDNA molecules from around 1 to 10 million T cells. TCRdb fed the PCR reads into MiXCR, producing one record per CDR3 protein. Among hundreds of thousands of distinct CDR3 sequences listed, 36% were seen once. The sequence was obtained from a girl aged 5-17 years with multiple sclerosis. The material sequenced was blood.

The CDR3: CASGVAASSGELFF. The CDR3 nucleotides read TGTGCCAGCGGGGTGGCGGCCTCTTCGGGGGAGCTGTTTTTT. The J gene is TRBJ2-2, the V gene TRBV27, with D hard to call. CDR1 and CDR2 from the germline V gene are MNHEY and SMNVEV (reference sequence). Deletions cut 8 bases from V and 8 bases from J, with 18 bases between. The CDR3 contains 14 residues.